This T cell receptor beta chain was observed in a study of cytomegalovirus exposure and HLA in healthy donors. The assay was immunoSEQ multiplex PCR, and TCRdb's table has in-frame clones only and misses some. The table has roughly 56,000 clones, roughly 94% seen once. The CDR3 has 15 residues. Trimming took off 3 bases at V and 1 base at J, with 13 bases between the two ends. In germline, CDR1 is SGDLS, CDR2 YYNGEE. The origin of this receptor is a man younger than 35 in good health and CMV-seronegative. The chain is built from TRBV9 and TRBJ2-5; no definite D call. Sample: PBMCs. CDR3 in DNA: TGTGCCAGCAGCGCCGAGACTCGACTCCAAGAGACCCAGTACTTC. Translated: CASSAETRLQETQYF.